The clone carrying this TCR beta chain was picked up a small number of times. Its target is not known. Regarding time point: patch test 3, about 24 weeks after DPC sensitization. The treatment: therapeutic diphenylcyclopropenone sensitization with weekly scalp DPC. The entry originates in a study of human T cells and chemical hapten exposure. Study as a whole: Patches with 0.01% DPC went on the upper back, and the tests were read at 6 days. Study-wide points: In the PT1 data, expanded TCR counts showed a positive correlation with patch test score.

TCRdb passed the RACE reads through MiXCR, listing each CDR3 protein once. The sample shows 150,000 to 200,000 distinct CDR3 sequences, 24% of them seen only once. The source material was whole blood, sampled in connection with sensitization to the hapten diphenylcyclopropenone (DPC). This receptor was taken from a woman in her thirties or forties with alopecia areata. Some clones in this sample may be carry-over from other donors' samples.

In DNA form, the CDR3 reads TGTGCCTGGAGTACCCCGGGACAGGGTAATCAGCCCCAGCATTTT. Encoded protein: CAWSTPGQGNQPQHF. J is TRBJ1-5 and V is TRBV30, with TRBD1 matching 9 bases. The CDR3 extends over 15 amino acids. Germline V gene data show CDR1 as GTSNPN and CDR2 as SVGIG (reference sequence). Unmatched junction bases numbered 6, after V lost 2 bases and J lost 4 bases.